This entry lists 25 T cell receptor beta chains sequenced from one sample in a study of cytomegalovirus exposure and HLA in healthy donors. The PCR ran on 60 Vbeta and 13 Jbeta primers. Assay: immunoSEQ multiplex PCR; the TCRdb copy retains only in-frame clones and omits some. The data show about 180,000 clones, with 82% seen just once and over 1.5% held by the top ten. Sequencing was done on a sample of PBMCs. These receptors came from a man aged 35 to 55 in good health and CMV-seronegative.

The chain uses TRBV6-1 and TRBJ1-4; 7 bases match TRBD1. V was clipped by 2 bases and J by 8 bases; unmatched bases: 8. Germline V gene sequence: CDR1 MNHNS, CDR2 SASEGT. There are 15 residues in the CDR3. The CDR3 loop reads CASSETAGGREKLFF. The CDR3 DNA is TGTGCCAGCAGTGAAACGGCAGGGGGGAGAGAAAAACTGTTTTTT.

The gene calls are TRBV7-3 and TRBJ2-1; 8 bases align to TRBD2. Germline CDR1 SGHTA, CDR2 FQGTGA. Trimming cost V 4 bases and J 8 bases; bases outside gene matches: 16. The CDR3 spans 17 residues. This CDR3 reads CASSSGVGRGAGDEQFF. The CDR3 region has the DNA TGTGCCAGCAGCTCGGGGGTAGGGCGGGGGGCCGGGGATGAGCAGTTCTTC.

The chain combines TRBV19 with TRBJ2-7, with TRBD1 as a possible D gene (6 bases). Per the germline V gene, CDR1 is LNHDA and CDR2 is SQIVND (reference sequence). Between the trimmed V and J ends, which lost 6 bases and 4 bases, there was a span of 16 bases. The CDR3 contains 14 residues. CDR3 sequence: CASREQGSNYEQYF. Written as DNA, the CDR3 is TGTGCCAGTAGGGAACAGGGTTCCAATTACGAGCAGTACTTC. The entire variable domain, with the rest obtained from reference TRBV19 and TRBJ2-7, is as follows: DGGITQSPKYLFRKEGQNVTLSCEQNLNHDAMYWYRQDPGQGLRLIYYSQIVNDFQKGDIAEGYSVSREKKESFPLTVTSAQKNPTAFYLCASREQGSNYEQYFGPGTRLTVT.

The rearrangement links TRBV28 to TRBJ2-5, with 13 bases identical to TRBD2. CDR1 and CDR2 from the germline V gene are MDHEN and SYDVKM. V was clipped by 6 bases and J by 4 bases; unmatched bases: 5. The CDR3 totals 15 residues. Here the CDR3 DNA reads TGTGCCAGCAGACCGGGACTAGCGGGAAGAGAGACCCAGTACTTC. It translates to CASRPGLAGRETQYF. The full variable domain, rest sourced from reference TRBV28 and TRBJ2-5, is DVKVTQSSRYLVKRTGEKVFLECVQDMDHENMFWYRQDPGLGLRLIYFSYDVKMKEKGDIPEGYSVSREKKERFSLILESASTNQTSMYLCASRPGLAGRETQYFGPGTRLLVL.

The chain links TRBV6-6 to TRBJ1-1, with D perhaps matching TRBD1 (6 bases). Per the germline V gene, CDR1 is MNHNY and CDR2 is SVGAGI (reference sequence). The CDR3 extends over 14 amino acids. Trimming pared 2 bases from V and 4 bases from J, leaving 11 bases between. As DNA, the CDR3 is TGTGCCAGCAGTTACGCCGGACAGTCCACTGAAGCTTTCTTT. Protein: CASSYAGQSTEAFF.

For the CDR3, the DNA is TGTGCCAGCAATAACGACAGGGGTAGTACTGAAGCTTTCTTT. Protein product: CASNNDRGSTEAFF. This sequence joins TRBV25-1 and TRBJ1-1; TRBD1 matches at 8 bases. The V and J ends lost 7 bases and 5 bases, in that order; junction bases with no gene match: 9. Germline V lookup: CDR1 MGHDK, CDR2 SYGVNS. CDR3 length: 14 residues.

V usage is TRBV9 and J usage is TRBJ1-1, with a possible D match to TRBD1 (5 bases). CDR1 is SGDLS, CDR2 YYNGEE, per germline. Trimming removed 0 bases at V and 6 bases at J, with 15 bases between. This CDR3 comprises 15 residues. As DNA, the CDR3 is TGTGCCAGCAGCGTAGCCCCAGGGTTTCGGGCTGAAGCTTTCTTT. As protein: CASSVAPGFRAEAFF.

V usage is TRBV7-2 and J usage is TRBJ1-3, with 7 bases lining up with TRBD1. V lost 1 base to trimming and J lost 0 bases; unmatched junction nucleotides: 6. The CDR3 contains 17 residues. Germline V gives CDR1 SGHTA, CDR2 FQGNSA. CDR3 DNA sequence: TGTGCCAGCAGCTTAGTTTCCCAGGGGGTCTCTGGAAACACCATATATTTT. It specifies CASSLVSQGVSGNTIYF.

The chain has TRBV9 and TRBJ1-6; D gene unclear. Germline CDR1 reads SGDLS; CDR2 reads YYNGEE. V shed 0 bases and J shed 4 bases, with 11 bases lying between them. CDR3 size: 16 residues. CDR3 bases: TGTGCCAGCAGCGTAGGTGGCGGCACATATAATTCACCCCTCCACTTT. Amino acids: CASSVGGGTYNSPLHF.

The chain joins TRBV11-3 to TRBJ2-7; D perhaps matches TRBD1 (6 bases). V was clipped by 3 bases and J by 2 bases, with 11 bases between them. CDR3 length: 14 amino acids. The germline CDR1 and CDR2 sequences are SGHNT and YENEEA. CDR3 amino acids: CASSFLGQTYEQYF. CDR3 coding DNA: TGTGCCAGCAGCTTCCTCGGACAGACCTACGAGCAGTACTTC.

This clone was seen a handful of times. The rearrangement links TRBV5-8 to TRBJ1-4, with 9 positions matching TRBD1. The CDR3 totals 15 residues. V lost 4 bases, J lost 1 base, and 2 bases stayed unmatched. Germline V CDR1 and CDR2: SGHTS, YDEGEE. The CDR3 protein is CASSKTGGTNEKLFF. In DNA, the CDR3 is TGTGCCAGCAGCAAGACAGGGGGAACTAATGAAAAACTGTTTTTT.

This chain uses TRBV30 with TRBJ1-2; the D gene is possibly TRBD1 (6 bases). The V and J ends lost 2 bases and 1 base respectively, with 11 bases between them. The CDR3 has 14 residues. Germline CDR1 is GTSNPN and CDR2 is SVGIG (reference sequence). CDR3 DNA: TGTGCCTGGAGTACAGGGAACCTTAACTATGGCTACACCTTC. Residues: CAWSTGNLNYGYTF.

V gene TRBV6-5 combines with J gene TRBJ1-4; 7 bases align to TRBD1. The germline V gene encodes CDR1 MNHEY and CDR2 SVGAGI. Germline trimming cut 4 bases from V and 6 bases from J; bases unmatched to any gene: 5. The CDR3 has 14 residues. The CDR3 DNA is TGTGCCAGCAGTTTTCGACAGGGCCATGAAAAACTGTTTTTT. Protein sequence: CASSFRQGHEKLFF.

There are a few counts of this clone. The DNA for the CDR3 is TGTGCCAGCAGCCGAGGAGCCCTAGCGGGGGGGTTTTCCTACGAGCAGTACTTC. It encodes CASSRGALAGGFSYEQYF. This sequence joins TRBV11-2 and TRBJ2-7, with TRBD2 matching 12 bases. Germline CDR1 and CDR2: SGHAT and FQNNGV. The V gene end was trimmed by 5 bases and the J gene end by 1 base; junction bases not matched to a gene: 12. The CDR3 covers 18 residues.

The rearrangement links TRBV2 to TRBJ1-2; the match to TRBD1 covers 7 bases. CDR1 and CDR2 from the germline V gene are SNHLY and FYNNEI. The CDR3 loop spans 13 amino acids. The V segment lost 6 bases and the J segment 8 bases; nucleotides outside the gene matches: 9. Here the CDR3 reads CASSPSGTEGYTF. In DNA, the CDR3 is TGTGCCAGCAGCCCCTCCGGGACAGAAGGCTACACCTTC. The full variable domain, in which reference TRBV2 and TRBJ1-2 provide the parts outside the CDR3, is EPEVTQTPSHQVTQMGQEVILRCVPISNHLYFYWYRQILGQKVEFLVSFYNNEISEKSEIFDDQFSVERPDGSNFTLKIRSTKLEDSAMYFCASSPSGTEGYTFGSGTRLTVV.

In DNA form, the CDR3 reads TGTGCCAGCAGCGTAGCGTCAGGAGGTTTTAGCACAGATACGCAGTATTTT. This translates into CASSVASGGFSTDTQYF. This chain connects TRBV9 to TRBJ2-3; a weak D match, TRBD2 (5 bases). Trimming pared 0 bases from V and 0 bases from J, leaving 14 bases between. CDR1 is SGDLS, CDR2 YYNGEE, per germline. The CDR3 has 17 amino acids.

This clone occurred a few times. The chain joins TRBV6-5 to TRBJ2-3, with 9 bases that match TRBD2. CDR3 size: 16 residues. Germline CDR1 MNHEY, CDR2 SVGAGI. V dropped 0 bases and J dropped 6; count of bases not matched to a gene: 7. The CDR3 coding sequence is TGTGCCAGCAGTTACTCTGGGCGGGGGGGCGGGGATACGCAGTATTTT. Translation gives CASSYSGRGGGDTQYF.

This chain connects TRBV30 to TRBJ2-2, with 9 bases aligning to TRBD1. This CDR3 has 15 amino acids. V trimming: 1 base; J trimming: 4 bases; junction bases outside the gene matches: 4. From germline, CDR1 is GTSNPN and CDR2 SVGIG (reference sequence). The CDR3 DNA reads TGTGCCTGGAGTGGGGACAGGGTATCCACCGGGGAGCTGTTTTTT. Protein product: CAWSGDRVSTGELFF.

The CDR3 here is CASSGQGNEQYF. The CDR3 bases are TGCGCCAGCAGCGGACAGGGGAACGAGCAGTACTTC. This chain uses TRBV5-1 with TRBJ2-7, with TRBD1 matching 9 bases. CDR3 size: 12 residues. Germline V gene sequence: CDR1 SGHRS, CDR2 YFSETQ. J lost 5 bases, V lost 4 bases, and 1 base had no gene match.

The rearrangement links TRBV28 to TRBJ1-5; TRBD1 agrees at 7 bases. This CDR3 has 15 residues. Germline CDR1 and CDR2: MDHEN and SYDVKM. V trimming: 4 bases; J trimming: 4 bases; junction bases outside the gene matches: 7. The CDR3 is CASSYPGQANQPQHF. In DNA, the CDR3 is TGTGCCAGCAGTTACCCCGGACAGGCTAATCAGCCCCAGCATTTT.

This chain joins TRBV11-3 and TRBJ2-1, with D perhaps TRBD2 (5 bases). The CDR3 loop spans 13 amino acids. V lost 5 bases and J lost 5, with 10 bases in between. Per the germline V gene, CDR1 is SGHNT and CDR2 is YENEEA. As DNA, the CDR3 is TGTGCCAGCAGCGTCGGAGGTGACAATGAGCAGTTCTTC. It yields the protein CASSVGGDNEQFF.

The sample holds one count of this clone. This same CDR3 is encoded by further DNA sequences in the sample. V gene TRBV19 combines with J gene TRBJ2-5; weak D call: TRBD2 (6 bases). Trimming pared 2 bases from V and 5 bases from J, leaving 9 bases between. Germline V lookup: CDR1 LNHDA, CDR2 SQIVND (reference sequence). The CDR3 runs 13 residues. In DNA form, the CDR3 reads TGTGCCAGTAGTATACGGGGGAGGGAGACCCAGTACTTC. It specifies CASSIRGRETQYF.

On this clone: Other nucleotide sequences from this sample produce the same CDR3. The chain uses TRBV19 and TRBJ1-1, with a possible D match to TRBD1 (5 bases). V was cut by 4 bases and J by 4 bases, with 10 bases left in between. CDR3 size: 13 residues. Germline V lookup: CDR1 LNHDA, CDR2 SQIVND (reference sequence). The CDR3 DNA follows: TGTGCCAGTAGTACTGACAGAACCACTGAAGCTTTCTTT. Protein: CASSTDRTTEAFF.

The count of this clone is one. The chain recombines TRBV6-1 with TRBJ1-5, with D possibly matching TRBD1 (6 bases). The CDR3 is 15 amino acids. Germline CDR1 reads MNHNS; CDR2 reads SASEGT. V gave up 6 bases and J gave up 2 bases, with 14 bases separating them. The CDR3 spells CASRKGDRRNQPQHF. For the CDR3, the DNA is TGTGCCAGCAGAAAAGGAGACAGGCGCAATCAGCCCCAGCATTTT.

V is TRBV2 and J is TRBJ2-7; no definite D call. The CDR3 runs 11 residues. V lost 4 bases and J 3 bases, leaving 4 bases between the germline ends. Per the germline V gene, CDR1 is SNHLY and CDR2 is FYNNEI. CDR3 amino acids: CASSGHYEQYF. The CDR3 DNA is TGTGCCAGCAGTGGGCACTACGAGCAGTACTTC.